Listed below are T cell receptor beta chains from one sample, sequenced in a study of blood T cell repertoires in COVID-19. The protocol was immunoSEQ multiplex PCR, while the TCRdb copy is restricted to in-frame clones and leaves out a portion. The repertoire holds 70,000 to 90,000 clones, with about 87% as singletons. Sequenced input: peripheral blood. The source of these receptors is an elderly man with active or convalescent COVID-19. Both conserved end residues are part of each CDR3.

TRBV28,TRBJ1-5,CASSYGQGDQPQHF
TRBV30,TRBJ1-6,CAWSPRDTDRPLHF
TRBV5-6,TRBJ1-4,CASSQTTGTGNEKLFF
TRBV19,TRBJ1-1,CASSNTPAGDTEAFF
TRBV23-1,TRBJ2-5,CASSQPDSQETQYF
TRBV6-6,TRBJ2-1,CASSSGLVKEQFF
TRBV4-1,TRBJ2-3,CASSQDRSSTDTQYF
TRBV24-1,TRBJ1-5,CATQDRGNQPQHF
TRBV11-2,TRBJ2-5,CASSLNSPGSLPTATQYF
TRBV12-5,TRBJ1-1,CASGLVPGATEAFF
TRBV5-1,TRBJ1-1,CASSGATGSRTEAFF
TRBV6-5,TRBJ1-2,CASSLTGFNYGYTF
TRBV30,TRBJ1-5,CAWDRGQGHQPQHF
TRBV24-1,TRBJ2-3,CATSDRTGRDTQYF
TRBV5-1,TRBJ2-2,CASSLDLGQHGELFF
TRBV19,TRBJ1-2,CASSMDSRSNYGYTF
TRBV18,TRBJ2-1,CASSPVGLDEQFF
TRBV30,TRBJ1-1,CAWKPGGARGTEAFF
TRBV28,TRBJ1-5,CASSSPDSGGPQHF
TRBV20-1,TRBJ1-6,CSASGSTSGSPLHF
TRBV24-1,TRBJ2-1,CATSVGLTSGVYNEQFF
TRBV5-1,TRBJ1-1,CASSLASDTEAFF
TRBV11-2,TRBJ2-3,CASSMRLAGGLSTDTQYF
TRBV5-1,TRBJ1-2,CASSLRTGDPNYGYTF
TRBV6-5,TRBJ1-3,CASSIDRYSGNTIYF
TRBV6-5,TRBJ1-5,CASNRGTEPREPQHF
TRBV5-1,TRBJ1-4,CASRLDTTTNEKLFF
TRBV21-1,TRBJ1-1,CASSKTVNTEAFF
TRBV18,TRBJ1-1,CASSQQGRIAEAFF
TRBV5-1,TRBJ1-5,CASSFRGEPNQPQHF
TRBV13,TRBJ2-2,CACCLTLCWGLGELFF
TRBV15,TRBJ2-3,CATSRGGLAGSTDTQYF
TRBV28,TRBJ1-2,CASSRPQGGYTF
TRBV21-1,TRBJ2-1,CASTPPSGTGGIEQFF
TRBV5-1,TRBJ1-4,CASSLSANEKLFF
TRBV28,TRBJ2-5,CASSSPGLAGISQETQYF
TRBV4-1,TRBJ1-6,CASSQDSGMSNSPLHF
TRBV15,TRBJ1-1,CATSGAPGTEAFF
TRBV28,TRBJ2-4,CASSGGDAKNIQYF
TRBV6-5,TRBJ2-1,CASSWTGRTSGSEQFF